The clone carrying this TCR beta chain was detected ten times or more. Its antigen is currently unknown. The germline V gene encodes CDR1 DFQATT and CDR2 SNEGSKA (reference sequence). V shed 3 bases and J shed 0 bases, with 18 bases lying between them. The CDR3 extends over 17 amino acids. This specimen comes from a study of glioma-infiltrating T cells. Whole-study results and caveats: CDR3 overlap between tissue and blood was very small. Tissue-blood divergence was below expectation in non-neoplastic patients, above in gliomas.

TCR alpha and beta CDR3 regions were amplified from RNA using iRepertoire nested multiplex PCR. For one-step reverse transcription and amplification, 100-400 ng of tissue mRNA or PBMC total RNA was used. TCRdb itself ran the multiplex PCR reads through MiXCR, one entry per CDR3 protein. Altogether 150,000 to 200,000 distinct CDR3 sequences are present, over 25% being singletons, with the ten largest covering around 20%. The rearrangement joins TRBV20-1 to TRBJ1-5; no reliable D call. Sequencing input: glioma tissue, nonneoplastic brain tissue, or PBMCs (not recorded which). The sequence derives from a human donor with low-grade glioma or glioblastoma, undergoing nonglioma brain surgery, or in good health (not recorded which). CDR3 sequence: CSARVHPGRYSNQPQHF. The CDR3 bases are TGCAGTGCTAGGGTTCACCCCGGGAGATATAGCAATCAGCCCCAGCATTTT.